The 31 T cell receptor beta chains below were found in one sample sequenced in a study of OX40 agonist ivuxolimab in advanced cancers. Library preparation was by the immunoSEQ multiplex PCR assay. Held by TCRdb, this immuneACCESS table contains in-frame sequences only and omits some clones. Under half of the omission traces to an unresolved V gene where checked; the cause of the rest is unknown. This sample comprises 70,000 to 95,000 clones, just over 90% of them detected only once. The ten largest clonotypes hold 0.6% to 0.75% of the sample. The sample consisted of CD4+ or CD8+ T cells sorted from blood, taken in a trial of the OX40 agonist ivuxolimab. The receptors were gathered from an adult with an advanced solid tumor such as melanoma, head and neck, liver or kidney cancer.

The chain carries TRBV18 and TRBJ1-5; possibly TRBD1 for D (6 bases). Per germline, CDR1 KGHSH and CDR2 LQKENI. The length of the CDR3 is 16 residues. The ends were cut back, 4 bases at V and 5 bases at J, with 18 bases in the middle. In DNA, the CDR3 is TGTGCCAGCTCACTAAGTATGTCTGGGGGCGATCAGCCCCAGCATTTT. Translating gives CASSLSMSGGDQPQHF.

In this sample, this clone turned up once. The chain recombines TRBV7-9 with TRBJ2-7, with 9 bases identical to TRBD2. The germline CDR1 and CDR2 sequences are SEHNR and FQNEAQ (reference sequence). The CDR3 runs 13 residues. The V and J ends lost 5 bases and 3 bases, in that order; junction bases with no gene match: 2. CDR3 protein: CASSKTSGYEQYF. The CDR3 DNA reads as TGTGCCAGCAGCAAGACTAGCGGCTACGAGCAGTACTTC. The entire variable domain, with the rest obtained from reference TRBV7-9 and TRBJ2-7, is as follows: DTGVSQNPRHKITKRGQNVTFRCDPISEHNRLYWYRQTLGQGPEFLTYFQNEAQLEKSRLLSDRFSAERPKGSFSTLEIQRTEQGDSAMYLCASSKTSGYEQYFGPGTRLTVT.

This sequence joins TRBV20-1 and TRBJ2-1; the D gene is possibly TRBD1 (5 bases). The CDR3 covers 10 residues. Between the trimmed V and J ends, which lost 3 bases and 9 bases, there was a span of 6 bases. Per the germline V gene, CDR1 is DFQATT and CDR2 is SNEGSKA (reference sequence). The CDR3 DNA sequence: TGCAGTGCTAGGGACATTGAGCAGTTCTTC. Its translation is CSARDIEQFF.

The chain uses TRBV6-6 and TRBJ1-1, with D unclear. V was pared by 2 bases and J by 1 base, with 2 bases between. The CDR3 consists of 12 residues. The V gene's germline CDR1 is MNHNY and CDR2 SVGAGI (reference sequence). The CDR3 region is CASSYENTEAFF. The CDR3 nucleotides read TGTGCCAGCAGTTACGAGAACACTGAAGCTTTCTTT.

This clone was counted only a few times. The chain employs TRBV5-1 and TRBJ2-3, with TRBD1 as a possible D gene (5 bases). V was clipped by 4 bases and J by 4 bases, with 10 bases between them. The CDR3 has 13 residues. Germline V gene lookup returns CDR1 SGHRS and CDR2 YFSETQ. The CDR3 protein is CASSETVADTQYF. CDR3 coding DNA: TGCGCCAGCAGCGAGACAGTCGCAGATACGCAGTATTTT.

V usage is TRBV6-6 and J usage is TRBJ2-3; D may be TRBD1 (5 bases). V shed 3 bases and J shed 8 bases, with 9 bases lying between them. The CDR3 has 12 amino acids. Germline-derived CDR1 and CDR2 are MNHNY and SVGAGI (reference sequence). The CDR3 region is CASSYTQGTQYF. The CDR3 DNA is TGTGCCAGCAGTTATACCCAGGGTACGCAGTATTTT.

This chain connects TRBV6-5 to TRBJ2-7; D gene unclear. The ends were cut back, 6 bases at V and 6 bases at J, with 15 bases in the middle. The V gene's germline CDR1 is MNHEY and CDR2 SVGAGI. The CDR3 is made up of 13 amino acids. The CDR3 bases are TGTGCCAGCAGGCGAGCTGTCAACCTCGAGCAGTACTTC. It yields the protein CASRRAVNLEQYF.

In this sample, this clone turned up a few times. The V gene is TRBV10-3, the J gene TRBJ1-1; weak D call: TRBD1 (5 bases). The germline V gene encodes CDR1 ENHRY and CDR2 SYGVKD. CDR3 length: 12 amino acids. Trimming took 10 bases from V and 3 from J, leaving 12 bases between them. The CDR3 region is CATGRGDTEAFF. The CDR3 region has the DNA TGTGCCACCGGCCGGGGCGACACTGAAGCTTTCTTT.

The V call is TRBV28, the J call TRBJ1-5; possible D gene TRBD1, 6 bases. Germline CDR1 reads MDHEN; CDR2 reads SYDVKM. This CDR3 contains 12 residues. V dropped 8 bases and J dropped 8 bases, with 13 bases sitting between them. CDR3 sequence: CASGGGGEPQHF. CDR3 DNA: TGTGCCAGCGGAGGGGGAGGGGAGCCCCAGCATTTT.

The CDR3 DNA reads TGTGCCAGTAGTATGGATCCCCGGCAGGAGTACCAAGAGACCCAGTACTTC. Translated, it gives CASSMDPRQEYQETQYF. The V and J genes are TRBV19 and TRBJ2-5; D gene ambiguous. CDR1 and CDR2 (germline): LNHDA, SQIVND (reference sequence). Trimming removed 3 bases at V and 0 bases at J, with 17 bases between. CDR3 size: 17 residues.

The chain recombines TRBV11-1 with TRBJ2-1; D is ambiguous. V was pared by 1 base and J by 5 bases, with 3 bases between. The CDR3 runs to 12 residues. Looked up from germline, CDR1 is SGHAT and CDR2 is FQDESV (reference sequence). CDR3 loop: CASSLGDNEQFF. The CDR3 nucleotides read TGTGCCAGCAGCTTAGGGGACAATGAGCAGTTCTTC.

The CDR3 DNA sequence: TGTGCCAGCAGTTTTGGCTGGGGGGAGACCCAGTACTTC. Its translation: CASSFGWGETQYF. The chain employs TRBV27 and TRBJ2-5; D tentatively reads TRBD1 or TRBD2 (5 bases each). Trimming took off 3 bases at V and 5 bases at J, with 10 bases between the two ends. Per germline, CDR1 MNHEY and CDR2 SMNVEV (reference sequence). CDR3 length: 13 amino acids.

The chain uses TRBV29-1 and TRBJ2-5; 12 bases map to TRBD1. Trimming removed 7 bases from V and 1 base from J; junction bases left unmatched: 4. The CDR3 is 14 amino acids. Germline loops: CDR1 SQVTM, CDR2 ANQGSEA. In nucleotides, the CDR3 is TGCAGCGCCAGGGACAGGGGGCTCCAAGAGACCCAGTACTTC. It specifies CSARDRGLQETQYF.

The V gene is TRBV4-3, the J gene TRBJ1-1, with no clear D. Germline loops: CDR1 LGHNA, CDR2 YSLEER. The CDR3 has 15 amino acids. Trimming removed 0 bases from V and 5 bases from J, with 13 bases in between. The CDR3 here is CASSQDFGRETEAFF. The CDR3 DNA reads as TGCGCCAGCAGCCAAGATTTTGGGAGGGAGACTGAAGCTTTCTTT.

V usage is TRBV28 and J usage is TRBJ2-7; no clear D. Germline CDR1 is MDHEN and CDR2 is SYDVKM. The CDR3 has 14 amino acids. The V end was cut by 5 bases, the J end by 2 bases, with 13 bases between. In nucleotides, the CDR3 is TGTGCCAGCAGTCCCCACCAGAGCCCCTACGAGCAGTACTTC. Protein: CASSPHQSPYEQYF.

V usage is TRBV6-5 and J usage is TRBJ2-5; a possible D gene is TRBD1 (6 bases). The CDR3 contains 14 residues. Trimming stripped 7 bases from V and 4 bases from J, with 16 bases between. The germline V gene encodes CDR1 MNHEY and CDR2 SVGAGI. CDR3 sequence reads: CASTPFLGAETQYF. The CDR3 DNA is TGTGCCAGCACTCCCTTCTTGGGGGCAGAGACCCAGTACTTC.

The chain employs TRBV7-7 and TRBJ2-5; D tentatively reads TRBD1 or TRBD2 (5 bases each). The germline V gene encodes CDR1 SSHAT and CDR2 FNYEAQ (reference sequence). Trimming stripped 3 bases from V and 4 bases from J, with 9 bases between. The CDR3 is 13 residues long. The CDR3 bases are TGTGCCAGCAGCTTTGGGACGGTAGAGACCCAGTACTTC. This gives the protein CASSFGTVETQYF.

V is TRBV18 and J is TRBJ2-3; TRBD2 might be the D (6 bases). The CDR3 has 15 residues. Germline CDR1 KGHSH, CDR2 LQKENI. Trimming removed 6 bases from V and 0 bases from J, with 13 bases in between. CDR3 loop: CASSRDLPSTDTQYF. The CDR3 region has the DNA TGTGCCAGCTCGAGGGACTTGCCCAGCACAGATACGCAGTATTTT.

Only one count was recorded for this clone. The rearrangement joins TRBV30 to TRBJ2-1; 10 bases align to TRBD2. From germline, CDR1 is GTSNPN and CDR2 SVGIG (reference sequence). This CDR3 has 15 amino acids. With V trimmed by 2 bases and J by 4 bases, 5 bases remained unmatched. CDR3 region: CAWSPSGGPYNEQFF. DNA of the CDR3: TGTGCCTGGAGTCCTAGCGGGGGCCCTTACAATGAGCAGTTCTTC.

The sample holds a few counts of this clone. J is TRBJ1-3 and V is TRBV9; possible D gene TRBD1, 5 bases. Trimming pared 3 bases from V and 0 bases from J, leaving 13 bases between. CDR3 length equals 16 residues. The germline gives CDR1 SGDLS, CDR2 YYNGEE. For the CDR3, the DNA is TGTGCCAGCAGCGCCCGAGAGACAGTCTCTGGAAACACCATATATTTT. It is translated as CASSARETVSGNTIYF.

This chain joins TRBV5-1 and TRBJ2-2; possibly TRBD1 or TRBD2 for D (6 bases each). Germline V CDR1 and CDR2: SGHRS, YFSETQ. The length of the CDR3 is 16 residues. V was pared by 1 base and J by 3 bases, with 13 bases between. CDR3 nucleotide sequence: TGCGCCAGCAGCTTGTTGGGGGGCGCGGACACCGGGGAGCTGTTTTTT. Its translation is CASSLLGGADTGELFF. The entire variable domain, with the rest obtained from reference TRBV5-1 and TRBJ2-2, is as follows: KAGVTQTPRYLIKTRGQQVTLSCSPISGHRSVSWYQQTPGQGLQFLFEYFSETQRNKGNFPGRFSGRQFSNSRSEMNVSTLELGDSALYLCASSLLGGADTGELFFGEGSRLTVL.

This chain uses TRBV10-3 with TRBJ1-3; D perhaps matches TRBD1 (6 bases). CDR1 ENHRY and CDR2 SYGVKD come from the germline V gene. This CDR3 has 15 amino acids. Trimming stripped 4 bases from V and 0 bases from J, with 10 bases between. CDR3 sequence reads: CAISVTGFSGNTIYF. The CDR3, as DNA: TGTGCCATCAGTGTGACAGGCTTCTCTGGAAACACCATATATTTT.

The chain uses TRBV29-1 and TRBJ1-2, with 7 bases fitting TRBD1. Germline CDR1 reads SQVTM; CDR2 reads ANQGSEA. V shed 3 bases, J shed 4 bases, and the junction held 14 bases outside the gene matches. The CDR3 is 16 amino acids. DNA for the CDR3: TGCAGCGTTGATGCCGGAAGTCAGGGACAGAGCTATGGCTACACCTTC. It codes for CSVDAGSQGQSYGYTF.

The sample holds many counts of this clone. The chain combines TRBV21-1 with TRBJ2-2. TRBV21-1 represents a pseudogene. This CDR3 spans 15 amino acids. The CDR3 loop is CASSARTLCSGELFF. CDR3 in DNA: TGTGCCAGCAGCGCCCGGACCCTCTGCTCCGGGGAGCTGTTTTTT.

The chain has TRBV28 and TRBJ1-4, with 10 bases matching TRBD1. The CDR3 has 15 residues. V was clipped by 6 bases and J by 8 bases; unmatched bases: 9. From germline, CDR1 is MDHEN and CDR2 SYDVKM. The CDR3 DNA reads as TGTGCCAGCAGGCGCCCCGGGACAGGGGTAGAAAAACTGTTTTTT. This codes for CASRRPGTGVEKLFF.

V gene TRBV7-2 combines with J gene TRBJ1-1; 8 bases line up with TRBD1. This CDR3 spans 14 amino acids. Germline V gives CDR1 SGHTA, CDR2 FQGNSA. Trimming removed 4 bases from V and 1 base from J; junction bases left unmatched: 2. CDR3 nucleotide sequence: TGTGCCAGCAGCTATGACAGGGGGAACACTGAAGCTTTCTTT. Amino acids: CASSYDRGNTEAFF.

This clone came up once. This chain joins TRBV27 and TRBJ2-1; no firm D call. Trimming shortened V by 5 bases and J by 9 bases, and 11 bases separated the two germline ends. Per the germline V gene, CDR1 is MNHEY and CDR2 is SMNVEV (reference sequence). This CDR3 contains 12 residues. CDR3 DNA sequence: TGTGCCAGCAGTGAACTAAGAGGTGAGCAGTTCTTC. This encodes CASSELRGEQFF.

The chain carries TRBV5-4 and TRBJ2-5; 8 bases align to TRBD2. Germline V gene sequence: CDR1 SGHNT, CDR2 YYREEE (reference sequence). CDR3 size: 17 residues. Trimming cost V 4 bases and J 2 bases; bases outside gene matches: 13. The CDR3 spells CASSTGGISGAQETQYF. The CDR3 nucleotides are TGTGCCAGCAGCACAGGAGGGATTAGCGGGGCTCAAGAGACCCAGTACTTC.

The chain employs TRBV28 and TRBJ1-3, with D unclear. V gave up 6 bases and J gave up 2 bases, with 17 bases separating them. Germline V CDR1 and CDR2: MDHEN, SYDVKM. The CDR3 consists of 16 residues. The DNA of the CDR3 is TGTGCCAGCAGATCCGAACTGGGGTCCCCTGGAAACACCATATATTTT. It translates to CASRSELGSPGNTIYF. The variable domain in full, with the rest retrieved from reference TRBV28 and TRBJ1-3, is DVKVTQSSRYLVKRTGEKVFLECVQDMDHENMFWYRQDPGLGLRLIYFSYDVKMKEKGDIPEGYSVSREKKERFSLILESASTNQTSMYLCASRSELGSPGNTIYFGEGSWLTVV.

This rearrangement joins TRBV5-5 to TRBJ1-1; D remains ambiguous. V lost 4 bases and J 0 bases, leaving 13 bases between the germline ends. Germline lookup yields CDR1 SGHKS and CDR2 YYEKEE (reference sequence). The CDR3 contains 15 residues. The CDR3 loop reads CASSLSLILNTEAFF. As DNA, the CDR3 is TGTGCCAGCAGCCTTTCACTGATACTGAACACTGAAGCTTTCTTT.

This clone was counted between two and nine times. J is TRBJ1-1 and V is TRBV6-5; D unclear. V gave up 1 base and J gave up 7 bases, with 4 bases separating them. Looked up from germline, CDR1 is MNHEY and CDR2 is SVGAGI. The CDR3 spans 11 residues. CDR3 sequence: CASSYYGEAFF. In DNA, the CDR3 is TGTGCCAGCAGTTACTATGGTGAAGCTTTCTTT.